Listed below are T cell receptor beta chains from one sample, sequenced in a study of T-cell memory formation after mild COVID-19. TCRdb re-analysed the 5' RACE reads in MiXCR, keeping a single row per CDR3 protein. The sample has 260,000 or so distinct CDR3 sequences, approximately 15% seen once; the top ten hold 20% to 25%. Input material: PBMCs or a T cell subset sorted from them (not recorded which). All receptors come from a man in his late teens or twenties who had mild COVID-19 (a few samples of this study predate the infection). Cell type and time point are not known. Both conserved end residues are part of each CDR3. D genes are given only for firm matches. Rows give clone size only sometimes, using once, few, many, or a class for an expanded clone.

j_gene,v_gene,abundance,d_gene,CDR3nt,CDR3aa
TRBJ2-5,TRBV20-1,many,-,TGCAGTGCTGGGCAAGAGACCCAGTACTTC,CSAGQETQYF
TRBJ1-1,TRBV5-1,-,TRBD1,TGCGCCAGCAGGTTCCGGACAGGGGTCACTGAAGCTTTCTTT,CASRFRTGVTEAFF
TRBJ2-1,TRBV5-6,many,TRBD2,TGTGCCAGCAGCTTGATACGGGGGGATGAGCAGTTCTTC,CASSLIRGDEQFF
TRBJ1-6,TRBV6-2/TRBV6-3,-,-,TGTGCCAGCGCTACCCTTTATTCACCCCTCCACTTT,CASATLYSPLHF
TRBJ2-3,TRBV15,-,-,TGTGCCACCAGCAGAGATCCAGCAGGTCAAGATACGCAGTATTTT,CATSRDPAGQDTQYF
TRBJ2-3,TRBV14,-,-,TGTGCCAGCAGCCAAGCCCCGGCAGAAAGCACAGATACGCAGTATTTT,CASSQAPAESTDTQYF
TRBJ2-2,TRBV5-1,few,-,TGCGCCAGCAGCCACCGACTTGGAGGGGGGACTACTAACACCGGGGAGCTGTTTTTT,CASSHRLGGGTTNTGELFF
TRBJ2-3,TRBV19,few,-,TGTGCCAGTATTGGGGAGACGAAAGGAGATACGCAGTATTTT,CASIGETKGDTQYF
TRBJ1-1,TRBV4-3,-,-,TGCGCCAGCAGCCAAGATTCGGGGGTGAACACTGAAGCTTTCTTT,CASSQDSGVNTEAFF
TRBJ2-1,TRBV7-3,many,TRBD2,TGTGCCAGCAGCTTATTAGCGGGGGAAAACAATGAGCAGTTCTTC,CASSLLAGENNEQFF
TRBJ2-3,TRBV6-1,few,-,TGTGCCAGCAGTGAGTTGCCGGGTAGAGATACGCAGTATTTT,CASSELPGRDTQYF
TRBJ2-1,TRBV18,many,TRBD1,TGTGCCAGCTCTGACAGGGACAATGAGCAGTTCTTC,CASSDRDNEQFF
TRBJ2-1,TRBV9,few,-,TGTGCCAGCAGCACCCAAGGGTCAGGCTACAATGAGCAGTTCTTC,CASSTQGSGYNEQFF
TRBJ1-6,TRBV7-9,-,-,TGTGCCAGCAGCTTATCAGGGTTGGGGTCACCCCTCCACTTT,CASSLSGLGSPLHF
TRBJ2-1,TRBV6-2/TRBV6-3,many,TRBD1,TGTGCCAGCAGCGACAGGGTCAATGAGCAGTTCTTC,CASSDRVNEQFF
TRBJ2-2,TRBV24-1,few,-,TGTGCCACCAGTGATTTGAGAGCAGGTTTCGTGGAGCTGTTTTTT,CATSDLRAGFVELFF
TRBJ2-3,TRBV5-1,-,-,TGCGCCAGCAGCTTGGCCGGGATACGCACAGATACGCAGTATTTT,CASSLAGIRTDTQYF
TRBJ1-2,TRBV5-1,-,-,TGCGCCAGCAGCCCCAGCGGCTCCTATGGCTACACCTTC,CASSPSGSYGYTF
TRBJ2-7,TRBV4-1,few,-,TGCGCCAGCAGCACCGGGACCCAGGAAGACGAGCAGTACTTC,CASSTGTQEDEQYF
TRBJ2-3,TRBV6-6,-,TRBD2,TGTGCCAGCAGTTACTCGCAGCGGGGGGGCCGGAGCACAGATACGCAGTATTTT,CASSYSQRGGRSTDTQYF
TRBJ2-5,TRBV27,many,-,TGTGCCAGCAGTTTCGGCCAGGGCCAACAAGAGACCCAGTACTTC,CASSFGQGQQETQYF
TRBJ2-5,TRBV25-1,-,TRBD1,TGTGCCAGCAGTTCTCTGGACAGGGCTCAGGAGACCCAGTACTTC,CASSSLDRAQETQYF
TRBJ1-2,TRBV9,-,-,TGTGCCAGCAGCGTAGATCCCACCCCCGACTATGGCTACACCTTC,CASSVDPTPDYGYTF
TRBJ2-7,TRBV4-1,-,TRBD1,TGCGCCAGCAGCCGGTGGACAGGGACGTACGAGCAGTACTTC,CASSRWTGTYEQYF
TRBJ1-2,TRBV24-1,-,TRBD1,TGTGCCACCAGCCCGGGACAGGGGGCCGGTGGCTACACCTTC,CATSPGQGAGGYTF
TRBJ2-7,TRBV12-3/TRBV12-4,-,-,TGTGCCAGCAGTTTGGTTTATAACGAGCAGTACTTC,CASSLVYNEQYF
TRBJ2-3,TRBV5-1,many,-,TGCGCCAGCCACCTGGAAGGGGGTAAAGATACGCAGTATTTT,CASHLEGGKDTQYF
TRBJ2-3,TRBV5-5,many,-,TGTGCCAGCACCGAGGGGCGGCAGGGCCCCACAGATACGCAGTATTTT,CASTEGRQGPTDTQYF
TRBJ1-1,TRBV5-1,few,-,TGCGCCAGCAGCTGGGGGAATTGGGGCACTAGCACTTGGAACACTGAAGCTTTCTTT,CASSWGNWGTSTWNTEAFF
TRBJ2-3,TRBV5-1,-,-,TGCGCCAGCAGGACGCACGGGGGTCCCACAGATACGCAGTATTTT,CASRTHGGPTDTQYF
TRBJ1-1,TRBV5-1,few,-,TGCGCCAGCAGCTTGGAGGGAACGTTCACTGAAGCTTTCTTT,CASSLEGTFTEAFF
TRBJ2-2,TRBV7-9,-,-,TGTGCCAGCAGCCTAGATTATTCGAACACCGGGGAGCTGTTTTTT,CASSLDYSNTGELFF
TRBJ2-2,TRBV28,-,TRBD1,TGTGCCAGCAGTGTTCAGGGGGCCGGGGAGCTGTTTTTT,CASSVQGAGELFF
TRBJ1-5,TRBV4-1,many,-,TGCGCCAGCAGCCAGAGACACGTTAGCAATCAGCCCCAGCATTTT,CASSQRHVSNQPQHF
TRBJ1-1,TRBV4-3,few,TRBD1,TGCGCCAGCAGCCAAGAACCCCATAGACAGGGCGGCACTGAAGCTTTCTTT,CASSQEPHRQGGTEAFF
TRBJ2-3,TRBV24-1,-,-,TGTGCCACCAGTGATTCGGGACATGGTCTGGACACAGATACGCAGTATTTT,CATSDSGHGLDTDTQYF
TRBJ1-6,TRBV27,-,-,TGTGCCAGCAGTTTAGGGGGGAAAATCAATTCACCCCTCCACTTT,CASSLGGKINSPLHF
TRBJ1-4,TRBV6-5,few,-,TGTGCCAGCAGCTATCTACAGGGAATTGGTGAAAAACTGTTTTTT,CASSYLQGIGEKLFF
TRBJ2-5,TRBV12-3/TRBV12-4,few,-,TGTGCCAGCAGCCTCGCCAACAGTTTAGAGACCCAGTACTTC,CASSLANSLETQYF
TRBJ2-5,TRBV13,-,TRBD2,TGTGCCAGCAGCTTAGGGTTAGCGGGACGGGAGACCCAGTACTTC,CASSLGLAGRETQYF
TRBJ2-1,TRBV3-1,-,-,TGTGCCAGCAGCCAGGCCGGGACGTCTAATGAGCAGTTCTTC,CASSQAGTSNEQFF
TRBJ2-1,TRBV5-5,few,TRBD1,TGTGCCAGCAGCTTGGCCCTGGCAGGGGGTAGGAATGAGCAGTTCTTC,CASSLALAGGRNEQFF
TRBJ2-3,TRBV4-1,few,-,TGCGCCAGCAGCCAAGTCGGGGCTACGCAGTATTTT,CASSQVGATQYF
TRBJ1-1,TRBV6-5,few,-,TGTGCCAGCAGTTACGGAGGGGCCACTGAAGCTTTCTTT,CASSYGGATEAFF
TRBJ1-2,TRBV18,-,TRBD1,TGTGCCAGCTCACCACCGGGGACAGATTATGGCTACACCTTC,CASSPPGTDYGYTF
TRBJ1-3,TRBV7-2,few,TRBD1,TGTGCCAGCAGCCAGGACAGGGCTGGAAACACCATATATTTT,CASSQDRAGNTIYF
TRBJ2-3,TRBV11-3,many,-,TGTGCCAGCAGCTTAGCGGGACTTAGCACAGATACGCAGTATTTT,CASSLAGLSTDTQYF
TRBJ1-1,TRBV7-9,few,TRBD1,TGTGCCAGCAGCTCTCAACAGGGGATCCTTGAAGCTTTCTTT,CASSSQQGILEAFF
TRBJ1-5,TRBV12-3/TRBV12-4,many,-,TGTGCCAGCAGGGGGACTGATCAGCCCCAGCATTTT,CASRGTDQPQHF
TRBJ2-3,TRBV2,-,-,TGTGCCAGCAGTGAAGTTACGCAGTATTTT,CASSEVTQYF
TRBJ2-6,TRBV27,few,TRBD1,TGTGCCAGCAGGAGGGGACAGGGCAAAGCTGGGGCCAACGTCCTGACTTTC,CASRRGQGKAGANVLTF
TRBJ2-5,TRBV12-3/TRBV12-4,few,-,TGTGCCAGCACTCTGGATGGGGAATGGGGGACCCAGTACTTC,CASTLDGEWGTQYF
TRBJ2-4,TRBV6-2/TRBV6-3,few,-,TGTGCCACCAGCATGGATTCAGCCAAAAACATTCAGTACTTC,CATSMDSAKNIQYF
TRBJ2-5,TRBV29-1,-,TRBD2,TGCAGCGTACTTGGACTAGCGGGGGGAAGAGAGACCCAGTACTTC,CSVLGLAGGRETQYF
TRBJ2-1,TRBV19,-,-,TGTGCCAGTAGTATAGGATATGGCTACATACAAGGTGAGCAGTTCTTC,CASSIGYGYIQGEQFF